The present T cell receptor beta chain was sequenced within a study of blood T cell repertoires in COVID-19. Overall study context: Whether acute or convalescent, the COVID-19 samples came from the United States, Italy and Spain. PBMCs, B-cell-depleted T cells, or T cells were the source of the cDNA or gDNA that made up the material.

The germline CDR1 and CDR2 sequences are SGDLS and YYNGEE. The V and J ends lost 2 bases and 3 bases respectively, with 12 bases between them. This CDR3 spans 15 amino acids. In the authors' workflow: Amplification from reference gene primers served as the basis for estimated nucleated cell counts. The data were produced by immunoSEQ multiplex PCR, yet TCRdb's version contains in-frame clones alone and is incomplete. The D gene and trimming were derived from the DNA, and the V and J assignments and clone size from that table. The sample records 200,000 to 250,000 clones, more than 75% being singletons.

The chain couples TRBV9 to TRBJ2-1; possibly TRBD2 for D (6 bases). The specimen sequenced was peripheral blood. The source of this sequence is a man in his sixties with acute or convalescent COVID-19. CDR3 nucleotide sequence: TGTGCCAGCAGCGTCGCGGGCGGGGACTACAATGAGCAGTTCTTC. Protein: CASSVAGGDYNEQFF.